The present entry profiles one T cell receptor (beta chain) with its context. In the original processing: The assay estimated nucleated cells by amplifying reference gene primers. Only in-frame clones appear in the TCRdb table, and some are missing; sequencing was by immunoSEQ multiplex PCR. V and J calls and clone size are given by that table; D and trimming were obtained from the DNA. Altogether over 150,000 clones are present, 84% being singletons, with the ten largest covering roughly 13%. This sample was included in a study of blood T cell repertoires in COVID-19. The wider study: Sites in the United States, Italy and Spain provided acute and convalescent COVID-19 samples. PBMCs, B-cell-depleted T cells, or T cells were the source of the cDNA or gDNA that made up the material.

The germline gives CDR1 MNHEY, CDR2 SMNVEV (reference sequence). The V and J ends lost 6 bases and 3 bases, in that order; junction bases with no gene match: 13. The CDR3 contains 16 residues. The TCR comes from a human donor in a cohort sampled during active COVID-19. The gene calls are TRBV27 and TRBJ2-7; TRBD1 matches 8 bases. Input material: peripheral blood. The CDR3 loop reads CASRYTPATGVYEQYF. CDR3 DNA: TGTGCCAGCAGATATACCCCCGCGACAGGGGTCTACGAGCAGTACTTC.